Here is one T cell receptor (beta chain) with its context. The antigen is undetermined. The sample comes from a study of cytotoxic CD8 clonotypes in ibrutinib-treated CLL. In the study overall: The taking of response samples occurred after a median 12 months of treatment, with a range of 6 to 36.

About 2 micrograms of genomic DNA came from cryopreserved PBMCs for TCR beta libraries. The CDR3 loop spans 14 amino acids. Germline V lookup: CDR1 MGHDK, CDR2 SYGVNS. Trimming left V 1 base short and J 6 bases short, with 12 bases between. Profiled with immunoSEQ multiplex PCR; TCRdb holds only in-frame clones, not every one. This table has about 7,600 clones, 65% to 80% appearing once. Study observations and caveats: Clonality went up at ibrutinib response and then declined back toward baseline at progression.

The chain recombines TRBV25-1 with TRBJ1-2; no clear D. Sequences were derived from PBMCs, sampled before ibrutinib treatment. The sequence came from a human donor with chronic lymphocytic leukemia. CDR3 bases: TGTGCCAGCAGTGAATCGGGGAGGGTCGATGGCTACACCTTC. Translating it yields CASSESGRVDGYTF.